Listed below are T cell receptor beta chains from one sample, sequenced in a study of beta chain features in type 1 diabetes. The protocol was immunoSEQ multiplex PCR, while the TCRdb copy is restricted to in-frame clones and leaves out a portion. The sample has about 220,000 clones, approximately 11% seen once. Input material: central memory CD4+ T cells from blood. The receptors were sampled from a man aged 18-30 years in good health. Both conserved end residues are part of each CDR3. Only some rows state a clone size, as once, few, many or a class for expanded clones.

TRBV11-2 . CASSLSLASSYNEQFF
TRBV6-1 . CASSFVLADTDTQYF
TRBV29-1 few CSVASKGTGSYEQYF
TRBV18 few CASSQTDRDYEQYF
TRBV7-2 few CACKGGGMNTEAFF
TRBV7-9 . CASSLGTSGHNEQFF
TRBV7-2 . CASSQQQGLNTEAFF
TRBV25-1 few CASTPAGTEETQYF
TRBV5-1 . CASSIGLAGGGTDTQYF
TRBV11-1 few CASSFGQGQETQYF
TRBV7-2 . CASSLLGEAFF
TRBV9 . CASSPAHSGNTIYF
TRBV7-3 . CASGAGTGGDYGYTF
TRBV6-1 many CASSDSGRGNIQYF
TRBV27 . CASGSMGKNQPQHF
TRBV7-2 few CASSFYTGTGGRAGELFF
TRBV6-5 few CASSYSTSGSWETQYF
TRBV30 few CAWRPGQSFGGYTF
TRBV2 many CASSDLGFGEQFF
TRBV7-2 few CASSGTSGTDIQYF
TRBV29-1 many CSVGIGNTEAFF
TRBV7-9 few CASSPRLASNTDTQYF
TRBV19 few CASSPWGRADTEAFF
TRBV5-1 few CASSYEGRHPDYGYTF
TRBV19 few CASSIHAGGNEQFF
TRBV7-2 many CASSSPLGRGYEQYF
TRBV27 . CASRRRGQIEAFF
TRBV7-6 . CASSSGLAGGKAYEQYF
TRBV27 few CASSASGTSKYEQYF
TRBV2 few CASSTGRGTGELFF
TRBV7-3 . CASSPGQGTDTQYF
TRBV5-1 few CASSFQTNTEAFF
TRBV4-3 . CASSQSRAGGPTDTQYF
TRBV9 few CASSDIAGTDTQYF
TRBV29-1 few CSAGVAFGGSYEQYF
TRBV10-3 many CAISELLATTDTQYF
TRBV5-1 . CASSARDWSYEQYF
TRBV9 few CASSVGAGDIYEQYF
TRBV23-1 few CATFTGTDETQYF
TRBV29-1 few CSVQPQAGMNNEQFF
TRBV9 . CASSVGLAGTGELFF
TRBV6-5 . CASSYSRTGGTDTQYF
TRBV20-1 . CSARGATQYF
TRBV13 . CASSLQGVHEQYF
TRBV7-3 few CASSPQGTTEAFF
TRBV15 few CATSPRVSNQPQHF
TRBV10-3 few CAISESGLAEDNEQFF
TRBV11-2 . CASSIGTARQETQYF
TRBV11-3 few CASSLDMAIEMNF
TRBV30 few CAWSVQRLRSYNEQFF
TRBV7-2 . CASSSGQPGDYGYTF
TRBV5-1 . CASSLGLAGGHDTQYF